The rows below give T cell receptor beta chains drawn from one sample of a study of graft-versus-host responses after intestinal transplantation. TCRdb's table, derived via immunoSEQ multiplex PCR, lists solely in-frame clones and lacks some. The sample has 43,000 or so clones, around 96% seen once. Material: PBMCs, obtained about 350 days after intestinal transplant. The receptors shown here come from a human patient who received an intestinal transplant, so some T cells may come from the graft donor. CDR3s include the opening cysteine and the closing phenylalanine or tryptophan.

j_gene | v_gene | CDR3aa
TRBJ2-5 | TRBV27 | CASSRGDSRETQYF
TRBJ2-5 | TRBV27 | CASSRTSGGRVQETQYF
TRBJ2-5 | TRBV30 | CAWRSSGLETQYF
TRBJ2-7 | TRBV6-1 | CASRTPGVPYEQYF
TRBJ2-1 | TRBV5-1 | CASSATSGRAGEQFF
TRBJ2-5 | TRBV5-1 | CASSLGRVRETQYF
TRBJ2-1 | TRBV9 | CASSAGGAFSSYNEQFF
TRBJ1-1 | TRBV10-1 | CASSPGTSPNTEAFF
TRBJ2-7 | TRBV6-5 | CASSYPGQGGYEQYF
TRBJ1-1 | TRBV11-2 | CASSFPPPGDTEAFF
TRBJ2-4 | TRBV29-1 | CSVGPEQNIQYF
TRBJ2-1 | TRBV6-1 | CASSPRSIGNEQFF
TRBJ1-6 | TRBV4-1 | CASSPGGSPLHF
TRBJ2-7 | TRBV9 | CASSSTGLPSYEQYF
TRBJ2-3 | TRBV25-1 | CASSPDTDTQYF
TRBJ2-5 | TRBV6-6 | CASGLAILETQYF
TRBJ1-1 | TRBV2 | CASSERLDLTEAFF
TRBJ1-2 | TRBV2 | CASHQINYGYTF
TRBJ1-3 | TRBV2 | CASSATGAGNTIYF
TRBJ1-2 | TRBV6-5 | CASRTGGLGYTF
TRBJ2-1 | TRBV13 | CASSRRLAGGPSYNEQFF
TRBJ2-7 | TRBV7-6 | CASSLDGTGKPSYEQYF
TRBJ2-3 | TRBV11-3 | CASSLRGVGDTQYF
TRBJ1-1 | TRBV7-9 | CASSLGGLGTEAFF
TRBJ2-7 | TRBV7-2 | CASSPPSDRGDFHEQYF
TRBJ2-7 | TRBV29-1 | CSVEDPTQLGDSYEQYF
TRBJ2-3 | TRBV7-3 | CASSPQGDAPTDTQYF
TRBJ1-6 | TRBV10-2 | CASRGVRGDSPLHF